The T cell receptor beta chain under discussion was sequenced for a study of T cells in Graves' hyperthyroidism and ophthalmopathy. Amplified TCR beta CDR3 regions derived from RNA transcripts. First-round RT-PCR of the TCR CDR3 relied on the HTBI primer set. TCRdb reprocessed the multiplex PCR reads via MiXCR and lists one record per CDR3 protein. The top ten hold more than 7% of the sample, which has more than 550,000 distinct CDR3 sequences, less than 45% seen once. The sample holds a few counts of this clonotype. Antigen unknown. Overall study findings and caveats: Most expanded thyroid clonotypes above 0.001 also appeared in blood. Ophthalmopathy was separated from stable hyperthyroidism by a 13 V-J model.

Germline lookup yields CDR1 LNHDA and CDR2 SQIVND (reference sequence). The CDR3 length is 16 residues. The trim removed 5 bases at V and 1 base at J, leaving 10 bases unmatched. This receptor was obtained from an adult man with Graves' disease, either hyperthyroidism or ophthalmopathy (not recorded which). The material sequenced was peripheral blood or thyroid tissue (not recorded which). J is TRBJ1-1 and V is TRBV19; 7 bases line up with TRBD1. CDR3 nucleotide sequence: TGTGCCAGTAGTCAACTACCGGGACAGCAGAACACTGAAGCTTTCTTT. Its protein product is CASSQLPGQQNTEAFF.